One and the same sample provided the 8 T cell receptor beta chains below, sequenced in a study of T cells in tuberculosis. Assay: immunoSEQ multiplex PCR; the TCRdb copy retains only in-frame clones and omits some. The sample has roughly 35,000 clones; about 90% are singletons. Stated time point: new active TB diagnosis, blood taken before or within 7 days of starting treatment. The sequences come from PBMCs, collected at tuberculosis diagnosis. These receptors were obtained from an adult with tuberculosis. Some clones in this sample may be carry-over from other donors' samples.

The chain uses TRBV11-2 and TRBJ2-1, with a tentative D call TRBD2 (6 bases). Germline V CDR1 and CDR2: SGHAT, FQNNGV. This CDR3 has 14 residues. V was trimmed by 7 bases and J by 7 bases, leaving 17 bases between them. The CDR3 nucleotides read TGTGCCAGCAAAGTTATCTTAGGAGGGAATGAGCAGTTCTTC. Residues: CASKVILGGNEQFF.

The V and J genes are TRBV5-6 and TRBJ2-7; D is perhaps TRBD2 (6 bases). Germline CDR1 SGHDT, CDR2 YYEEEE. CDR3 length: 16 residues. The germline V and J ends were trimmed by 0 bases and 2 bases, with 15 bases remaining between them. The CDR3 spells CASSLELGGTTYEQYF. CDR3 in DNA: TGTGCCAGCAGCTTGGAGTTGGGGGGAACTACCTACGAGCAGTACTTC.

The chain carries TRBV19 and TRBJ1-1; D remains ambiguous. The CDR3 has 15 residues. Deletions cut 2 bases from V and 4 bases from J, with 14 bases between. Germline V gene data show CDR1 as LNHDA and CDR2 as SQIVND (reference sequence). The CDR3 here is CASSIMRASGTEAFF. For the CDR3, the DNA is TGTGCCAGTAGTATAATGAGGGCTTCGGGCACTGAAGCTTTCTTT.

V gene TRBV9 combines with J gene TRBJ2-7; 7 bases agree with TRBD2. With 3 bases clipped from V and 2 bases from J, the junction kept 8 bases outside the gene matches. The CDR3 is 15 amino acids. CDR1 is SGDLS, CDR2 YYNGEE, per germline. The CDR3 coding sequence is TGTGCCAGCAGCGGTGGGGGGGGATCACCCTACGAGCAGTACTTC. It specifies CASSGGGGSPYEQYF.

The chain couples TRBV10-2 to TRBJ2-3; TRBD2 might be the D (6 bases). V dropped 3 bases and J dropped 4 bases, with 20 bases sitting between them. There are 17 residues in the CDR3. Germline-derived CDR1 and CDR2 are WSHSY and SAAADI. The CDR3, as DNA: TGCGCCAGCAGTGAATCGAAGGGGACTTCGGCGGCAGATACGCAGTATTTT. It specifies CASSESKGTSAADTQYF.

This chain joins TRBV14 and TRBJ2-1; 12 bases are a match to TRBD2. The V and J ends lost 4 bases and 8 bases, in that order; junction bases with no gene match: 6. The CDR3 covers 15 residues. Germline-derived CDR1 and CDR2 are SGHDN and FVKESK. The CDR3 loop is CASSLGTSGWDEQFF. The CDR3, as DNA: TGTGCCAGCAGCCTCGGGACTAGCGGGTGGGATGAGCAGTTCTTC. Filled out from reference TRBV14 and TRBJ2-1, the complete variable domain reads EAGVTQFPSHSVIEKGQTVTLRCDPISGHDNLYWYRRVMGKEIKFLLHFVKESKQDESGMPNNRFLAERTGGTYSTLKVQPAELEDSGVYFCASSLGTSGWDEQFFGPGTRLTVL.

Here the CDR3 DNA reads TGTGCCAGCAGCATGGAACAGGGGGCTGAGGGTTATGGCTACACCTTC. The encoded protein is CASSMEQGAEGYGYTF. This rearrangement joins TRBV9 to TRBJ1-2, with 9 bases that match TRBD1. The V gene end was trimmed by 4 bases and the J gene end by 5 bases; junction bases not matched to a gene: 12. Germline loops: CDR1 SGDLS, CDR2 YYNGEE. The CDR3 covers 16 residues.

The gene calls are TRBV29-1 and TRBJ1-6; 7 bases are a match to TRBD1. V lost 6 bases to trimming and J lost 5 bases; unmatched junction nucleotides: 7. The CDR3 runs 14 residues. Germline V CDR1 and CDR2: SQVTM, ANQGSEA. CDR3 region: CSVQTGPHNSPLHF. In DNA form, the CDR3 reads TGCAGCGTGCAGACAGGGCCCCATAATTCACCCCTCCACTTT.